The source of this TCR beta chain is a study of cytomegalovirus exposure and HLA in healthy donors. The PCR was carried out with 60 Vbeta primers and 13 Jbeta primers. TCRdb keeps only in-frame clones here, not all; method: immunoSEQ multiplex PCR. Of about 25,000 clones listed, roughly three quarters are singletons. This clone was counted between two and nine times. Its antigen is not identified. The CDR3 spans 17 residues. Germline V lookup: CDR1 SGHTA, CDR2 FQGNSA. Trimming stripped 2 bases from V and 3 bases from J, with 20 bases between. Study-wide findings and caveats: Reportedly, a later analysis found an Asian-associated ancestry cluster had fewer N-insertions than the roughly 700-donor mean. Presence/absence analyses assumed roughly uniform sequencing depth across donors, which may not hold. Some TCR beta chains (roughly 160 of them) were listed as cytomegalovirus-associated.

The specimen sequenced was PBMCs. The V call is TRBV7-2, the J call TRBJ2-7; D ambiguous. This sequence was found in a male donor in good health and CMV-seronegative. CDR3 residues: CASSLRSLRLAGYEQYF. CDR3 sequence (DNA): TGTGCCAGCAGCTTACGTTCTTTGCGGCTCGCCGGCTACGAGCAGTACTTC. Full variable domain (rest looked up from reference TRBV7-2 and TRBJ2-7): GAGVSQSPSNKVTEKGKDVELRCDPISGHTALYWYRQSLGQGLEFLIYFQGNSAPDKSGLPSDRFSAERTGGSVSTLTIQRTQQEDSAVYLCASSLRSLRLAGYEQYFGPGTRLTVT.